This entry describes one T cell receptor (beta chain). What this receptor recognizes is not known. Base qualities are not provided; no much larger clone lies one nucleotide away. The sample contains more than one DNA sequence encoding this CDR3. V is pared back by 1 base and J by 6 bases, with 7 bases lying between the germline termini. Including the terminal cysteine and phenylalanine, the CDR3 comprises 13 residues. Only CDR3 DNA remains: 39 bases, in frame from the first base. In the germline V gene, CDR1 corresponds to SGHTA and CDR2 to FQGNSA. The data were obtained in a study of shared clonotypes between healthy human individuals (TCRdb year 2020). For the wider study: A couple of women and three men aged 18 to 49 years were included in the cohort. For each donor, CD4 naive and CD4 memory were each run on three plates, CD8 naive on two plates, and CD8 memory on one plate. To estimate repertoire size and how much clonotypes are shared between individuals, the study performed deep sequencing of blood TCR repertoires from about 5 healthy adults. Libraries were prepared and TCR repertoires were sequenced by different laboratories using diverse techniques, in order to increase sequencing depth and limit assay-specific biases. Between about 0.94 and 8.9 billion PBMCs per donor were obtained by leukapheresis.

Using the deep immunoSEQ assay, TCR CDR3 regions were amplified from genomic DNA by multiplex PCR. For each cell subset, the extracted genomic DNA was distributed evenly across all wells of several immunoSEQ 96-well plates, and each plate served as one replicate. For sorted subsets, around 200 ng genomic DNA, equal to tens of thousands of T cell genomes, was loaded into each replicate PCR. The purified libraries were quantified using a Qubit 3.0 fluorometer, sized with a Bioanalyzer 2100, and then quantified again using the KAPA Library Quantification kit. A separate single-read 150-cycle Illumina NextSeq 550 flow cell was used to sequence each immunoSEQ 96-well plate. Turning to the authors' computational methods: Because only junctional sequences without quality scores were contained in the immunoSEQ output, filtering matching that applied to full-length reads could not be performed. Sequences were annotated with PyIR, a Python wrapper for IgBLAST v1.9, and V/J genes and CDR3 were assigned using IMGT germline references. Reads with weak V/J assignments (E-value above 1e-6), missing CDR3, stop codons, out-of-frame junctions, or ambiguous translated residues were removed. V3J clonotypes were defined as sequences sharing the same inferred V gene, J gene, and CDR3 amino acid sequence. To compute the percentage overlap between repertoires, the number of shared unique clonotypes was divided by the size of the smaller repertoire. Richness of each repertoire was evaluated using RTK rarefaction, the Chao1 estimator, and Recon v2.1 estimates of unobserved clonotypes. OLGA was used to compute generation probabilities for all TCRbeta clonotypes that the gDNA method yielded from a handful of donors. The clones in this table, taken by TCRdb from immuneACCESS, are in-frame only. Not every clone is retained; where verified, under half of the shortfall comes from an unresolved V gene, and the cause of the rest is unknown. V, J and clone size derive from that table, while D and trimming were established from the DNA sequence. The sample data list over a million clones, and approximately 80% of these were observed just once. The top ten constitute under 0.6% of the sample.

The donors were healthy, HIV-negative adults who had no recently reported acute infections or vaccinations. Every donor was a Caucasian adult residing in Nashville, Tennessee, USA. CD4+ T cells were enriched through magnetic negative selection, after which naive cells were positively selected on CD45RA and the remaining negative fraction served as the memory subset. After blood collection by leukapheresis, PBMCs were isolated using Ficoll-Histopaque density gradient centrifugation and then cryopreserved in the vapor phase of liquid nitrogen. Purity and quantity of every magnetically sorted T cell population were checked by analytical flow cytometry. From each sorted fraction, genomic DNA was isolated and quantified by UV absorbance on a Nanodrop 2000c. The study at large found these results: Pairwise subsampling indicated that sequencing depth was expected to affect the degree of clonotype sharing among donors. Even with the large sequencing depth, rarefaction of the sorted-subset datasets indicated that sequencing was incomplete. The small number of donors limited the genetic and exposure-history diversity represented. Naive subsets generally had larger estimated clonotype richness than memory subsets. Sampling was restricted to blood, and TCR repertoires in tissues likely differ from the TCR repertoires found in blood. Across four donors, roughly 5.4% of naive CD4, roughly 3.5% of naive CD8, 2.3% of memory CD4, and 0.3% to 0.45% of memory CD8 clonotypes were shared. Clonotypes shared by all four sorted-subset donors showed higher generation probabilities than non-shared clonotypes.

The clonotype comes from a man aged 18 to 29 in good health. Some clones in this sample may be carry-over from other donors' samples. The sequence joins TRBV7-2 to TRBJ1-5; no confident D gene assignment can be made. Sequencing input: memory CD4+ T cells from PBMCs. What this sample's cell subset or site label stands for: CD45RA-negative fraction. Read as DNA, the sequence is TGTGCCAGCAGCTTAGGAAGAGGTCAGCCCCAGCATTTT. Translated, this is CASSLGRGQPQHF.